This T cell receptor beta chain originates from a study of control samples from healthy donors and cancer patients. The table lists this clone with a count of one. Clones were read by immunoSEQ multiplex PCR, and TCRdb kept only the in-frame ones, dropping some. The repertoire holds about 190,000 clones, about 89% seen once, with approximately 1.8% in the top ten. Per germline, CDR1 LNHDA and CDR2 SQIVND (reference sequence). The CDR3 has 16 residues. The ends were cut back, 4 bases at V and 1 base at J, with 16 bases in the middle. The specimen sequenced was blood. The clonotype originates from a man under 40 in good health. The V call is TRBV19, the J call TRBJ1-2, with D perhaps matching TRBD1 (5 bases). The CDR3 is CASSTRQQSLNYGYTF. CDR3 bases: TGTGCCAGTAGTACCAGACAGCAAAGTCTTAACTATGGCTACACCTTC.